One and the same sample provided the 27 T cell receptor beta chains below, sequenced in a study of regulatory T cells in long-lasting Graves disease. iRepertoire HTBI primers and Arm-PCR of CDR3 regions built TCR beta libraries. TCRdb fed the multiplex PCR reads into MiXCR, producing one record per CDR3 protein. This sample has hundreds of thousands of distinct CDR3 sequences, with about 22% found just once. As for time point: persistent/refractory GD, antithyroid drugs over 5 years with positive TRAb. From PBMCs, RNA was extracted and then used to make the TCR library. The source material was peripheral blood mononuclear cells (PBMCs), sampled when the disease was refractory, from a patient treated with antithyroid drugs. These receptors were obtained from a female donor with Graves disease.

This clonotype was picked up many times. The chain combines TRBV20-1 with TRBJ2-2, with a tentative D call TRBD2 (6 bases). Deletions cut 3 bases from V and 3 bases from J, with 17 bases between. The CDR3 loop spans 16 amino acids. Germline assignment: CDR1 DFQATT and CDR2 SNEGSKA (reference sequence). CDR3 in DNA: TGCAGTGCTAGGTATCCCCGGGAGATGCACACCGGGGAGCTGTTTTTT. Translation: CSARYPREMHTGELFF.

This clonotype was observed a handful of times. The V call is TRBV12-3 or TRBV12-4, the J call TRBJ2-1; 8 bases agree with TRBD1. The V and J ends lost 7 bases and 6 bases, in that order; junction bases with no gene match: 8. CDR3 length: 14 amino acids. CDR3: CASKGAGTGNEQFF. For the CDR3, the DNA is TGTGCCAGCAAAGGTGCCGGGACAGGCAATGAGCAGTTCTTC.

The table lists this clonotype with many counts. The V and J genes are TRBV24-1 and TRBJ1-5; 10 nucleotides match TRBD1. CDR1 is KGHDR, CDR2 SFDVKD, per germline. V was pared by 5 bases and J by 2 bases, with 2 bases of the junction left unmatched. The CDR3 runs 15 residues. The CDR3 here is CATSVGTGGNQPQHF. The CDR3 nucleotides read TGTGCCACCAGTGTTGGGACAGGGGGCAATCAGCCCCAGCATTTT.

This clonotype was recorded at least ten times. The chain recombines TRBV20-1 with TRBJ2-5, with D perhaps TRBD2 (6 bases). The CDR3 has 13 amino acids. Trimming shortened V by 5 bases and J by 5 bases, and 15 bases separated the two germline ends. CDR1 is DFQATT and CDR2 is SNEGSKA in the germline V gene (reference sequence). CDR3 loop: CSAGRDGGETQYF. Written as DNA, the CDR3 is TGCAGTGCTGGGCGGGACGGTGGGGAGACCCAGTACTTC.

In its sample, this clonotype was seen a few times. The gene calls are TRBV7-9 and TRBJ1-2, with 7 bases that match TRBD1. Trimming removed 5 bases from V and 4 bases from J; junction bases left unmatched: 13. The length of the CDR3 is 16 residues. Germline V gives CDR1 SEHNR, CDR2 FQNEAQ (reference sequence). The CDR3 region has the DNA TGTGCCAGCAGCCCAGGGACAGAGATTACTCCCTATGGCTACACCTTC. It yields the protein CASSPGTEITPYGYTF.

V and J are TRBV3-1 and TRBJ2-5; D perhaps matches TRBD2 (5 bases). Germline V lookup: CDR1 LGHDT, CDR2 YNNKEL (reference sequence). This CDR3 has 16 residues. The V and J ends lost 1 base and 2 bases respectively, with 14 bases between them. CDR3 DNA sequence: TGTGCCAGCAGCCAAGGATGGCGGGTGAATCAAGAGACCCAGTACTTC. Encoded protein: CASSQGWRVNQETQYF.

The CDR3 here is CASSLGGADFGYTF. Written as DNA, the CDR3 is TGTGCCAGCAGCCTCGGGGGGGCTGATTTCGGCTACACCTTC. The chain joins TRBV25-1 to TRBJ1-2; perhaps TRBD1 as D (6 bases). CDR3 length equals 14 residues. The V and J ends lost 6 bases and 8 bases respectively, with 19 bases between them. Germline CDR1 and CDR2: MGHDK and SYGVNS.

The rearrangement links TRBV20-1 to TRBJ1-4; tentative D call: TRBD1 (6 bases). Germline V CDR1 and CDR2: DFQATT, SNEGSKA (reference sequence). The CDR3 length is 13 residues. Trimming took off 7 bases at V and 4 bases at J, with 13 bases between the two ends. Here the CDR3 DNA reads TGCAGTGTATCGGACAGATATAATGAAAAACTGTTTTTT. It is translated as CSVSDRYNEKLFF.

This clonotype was counted many times. This chain joins TRBV28 and TRBJ2-5, with 11 bases lining up with TRBD2. V shed 2 bases, J shed 4 bases, and the junction held 9 bases outside the gene matches. Looked up from germline, CDR1 is MDHEN and CDR2 is SYDVKM. The CDR3 has 17 amino acids. CDR3 sequence (DNA): TGTGCCAGCAGTTTACCAACTAGCGGGAGAGATGGAGAGACCCAGTACTTC. Protein sequence: CASSLPTSGRDGETQYF.

This chain joins TRBV24-1 and TRBJ2-2, with 12 bases fitting TRBD2. Germline trimming cut 2 bases from V and 3 bases from J; bases unmatched to any gene: 3. CDR1 is KGHDR and CDR2 is SFDVKD in the germline V gene. The CDR3 is 17 amino acids. The CDR3 DNA sequence: TGTGCCACCAGTGATTCGGGACTAGCGGGTGACACCGGGGAGCTGTTTTTT. Amino acids: CATSDSGLAGDTGELFF.

This clonotype was recorded at least ten times. The genes are TRBV7-2 and TRBJ1-5; D might be TRBD1 (5 bases). Deletions cut 5 bases from V and 5 bases from J, with 16 bases between. This CDR3 is 15 amino acids long. Germline V gives CDR1 SGHTA, CDR2 FQGNSA. Here the CDR3 reads CASSQGQPFDQPQHF. The CDR3 region has the DNA TGTGCCAGCAGCCAGGGCCAGCCCTTTGATCAGCCCCAGCATTTT.

This clonotype was observed at least ten times. The chain employs TRBV5-1 and TRBJ1-4, with D unresolved. The V gene's germline CDR1 is SGHRS and CDR2 YFSETQ. V was pared by 0 bases and J by 6 bases, with 9 bases between. The CDR3 consists of 14 residues. In nucleotides, the CDR3 is TGCGCCAGCAGCTTGGAACCACGGGATGAAAAACTGTTTTTT. Translation gives CASSLEPRDEKLFF.

V usage is TRBV5-5 and J usage is TRBJ2-2; D ambiguous. The CDR3 is 14 amino acids. Trimming pared 4 bases from V and 5 bases from J, leaving 12 bases between. Germline CDR1 and CDR2: SGHKS and YYEKEE (reference sequence). CDR3 nucleotide sequence: TGTGCCAGCAGCCTCGATGCATGGACCGGGGAGCTGTTTTTT. As protein: CASSLDAWTGELFF.

This clonotype occurred many times. The chain recombines TRBV12-3 or TRBV12-4 with TRBJ1-6; D perhaps matches TRBD1 (5 bases). The V end lost 6 bases, the J end lost 1 base, and 10 bases lay between the germline ends. This CDR3 region has 15 residues. CDR3 in DNA: TGTGCCAGCAGCCCGGGGGAATCCTATAATTCACCCCTCCACTTT. It encodes CASSPGESYNSPLHF.

This clonotype was counted ten times or more. J is TRBJ2-7 and V is TRBV11-3; the D gene is possibly TRBD2 (5 bases). The CDR3 contains 14 residues. CDR1 SGHNT and CDR2 YENEEA come from the germline V gene. The germline V and J ends were trimmed by 2 bases and 3 bases, with 11 bases remaining between them. CDR3 residues: CASSLIRGYYEQYF. CDR3 coding DNA: TGTGCCAGCAGCTTAATTCGGGGATACTACGAGCAGTACTTC.

The J gene is TRBJ2-7, the V gene TRBV4-2; D remains unclear. The germline V gene encodes CDR1 LGHNA and CDR2 YNFKEQ. CDR3 length equals 15 residues. Trimming pared 0 bases from V and 0 bases from J, leaving 9 bases between. As DNA, the CDR3 is TGTGCCAGCAGCCAAGATCTAGGGAACTCCTACGAGCAGTACTTC. Its protein product is CASSQDLGNSYEQYF.

The chain joins TRBV3-1 to TRBJ1-4; 7 bases match TRBD1. This CDR3 spans 15 amino acids. V shed 5 bases, J shed 0 bases, and the junction held 3 bases outside the gene matches. Germline CDR1 is LGHDT and CDR2 is YNNKEL (reference sequence). The CDR3 bases are TGTGCCAGCAGCTGGGACAGTTCAACTAATGAAAAACTGTTTTTT. Its protein is CASSWDSSTNEKLFF.

This clonotype was seen ten or more times. The rearrangement links TRBV2 to TRBJ1-5; 7 bases match TRBD1. With 4 bases clipped from V and 5 bases from J, the junction kept 8 bases outside the gene matches. Germline CDR1 is SNHLY and CDR2 is FYNNEI. This CDR3 has 15 residues. CDR3 DNA: TGTGCCAGCAGTGGGGGACAGTTAGCGGATCAGCCCCAGCATTTT. Protein product: CASSGGQLADQPQHF.

This clonotype occurred many times. This chain links TRBV27 with TRBJ1-5; TRBD1 is a possible D gene (5 bases). The CDR3 totals 16 residues. V lost 2 bases and J lost 6, with 17 bases in between. Germline V gene data show CDR1 as MNHEY and CDR2 as SMNVEV (reference sequence). This chain's CDR3 is CASSLLAGILGQPQHF. CDR3 DNA sequence: TGTGCCAGCAGTTTACTGGCAGGGATATTGGGTCAGCCCCAGCATTTT.

The V call is TRBV24-1, the J call TRBJ2-6, with D possibly matching TRBD1 (6 bases). Germline CDR1 and CDR2: KGHDR and SFDVKD. This CDR3 region has 17 residues. V was clipped by 2 bases and J by 4 bases, with 14 bases between them. The CDR3 nucleotides are TGTGCCACCAGTGATTCCAAACAGGGTTCCGGGGCCAACGTCCTGACTTTC. Translation: CATSDSKQGSGANVLTF.

This clonotype showed up just a few times. This chain links TRBV6-1 with TRBJ2-7, with 7 bases fitting TRBD1. With V trimmed by 7 bases and J by 0 bases, 3 bases remained unmatched. Germline CDR1 reads MNHNS; CDR2 reads SASEGT. The CDR3 covers 13 residues. This chain's CDR3 is CASTDRPSYEQYF. CDR3 DNA sequence: TGTGCCAGCACGGACAGGCCCTCCTACGAGCAGTACTTC.

This clonotype was recorded many times. The chain combines TRBV28 with TRBJ2-2, with D perhaps matching TRBD2 (5 bases). Germline CDR1 and CDR2: MDHEN and SYDVKM. Trimming shortened V by 6 bases and J by 7 bases, and 15 bases separated the two germline ends. CDR3 length: 14 residues. For the CDR3, the DNA is TGTGCCAGCAGCCGGACGGGGTCGGACGGGGAGCTGTTTTTT. Translation: CASSRTGSDGELFF.

This clonotype was seen at least ten times. The chain couples TRBV19 to TRBJ1-1, with 8 bases fitting TRBD1. Germline trimming cut 9 bases from V and 1 base from J; bases unmatched to any gene: 4. Per germline, CDR1 LNHDA and CDR2 SQIVND (reference sequence). The CDR3 consists of 13 residues. The CDR3 nucleotides are TGTGCCAGCCGGGACAGGAAGAACACTGAAGCTTTCTTT. Its translation: CASRDRKNTEAFF.

V is TRBV6-2 or TRBV6-3 and J is TRBJ1-1; D perhaps matches TRBD1 (5 bases). V was cut by 4 bases and J by 7 bases, with 10 bases left in between. The CDR3 consists of 12 residues. CDR1 is MNHEY, CDR2 SVGEGT, per germline. The CDR3 DNA reads as TGTGCCAGCAGTTCAGGGTGGGGTGAAGCTTTCTTT. It encodes CASSSGWGEAFF.

The table lists this clonotype with many counts. DNA for the CDR3: TGTGCCAGCAGTTCAATGACCCCCCGGGACAACGGGGATGGCTACACCTTC. It codes for CASSSMTPRDNGDGYTF. The V gene is TRBV28, the J gene TRBJ1-2, with TRBD1 as a possible D gene (6 bases). Germline CDR1 MDHEN, CDR2 SYDVKM. The CDR3 is 17 residues long. V was cut by 4 bases and J by 6 bases, with 24 bases left in between.

This clonotype was counted a few times. The chain has TRBV14 and TRBJ2-5; D tentatively reads TRBD1 or TRBD2 (5 bases each). This CDR3 has 16 amino acids. Germline values: CDR1 SGHDN, CDR2 FVKESK. Trimming took 0 bases from V and 1 from J, leaving 12 bases between them. The CDR3 DNA sequence: TGTGCCAGCAGCCAAGAGGGGTGGGGGATCCAAGAGACCCAGTACTTC. Its translation: CASSQEGWGIQETQYF.

J is TRBJ2-7 and V is TRBV28, with 14 nucleotides matching TRBD2. V gave up 6 bases and J gave up 2 bases; unmatched junction bases: 6. The germline CDR1 and CDR2 sequences are MDHEN and SYDVKM. This CDR3 is built from 16 residues. Here the CDR3 reads CASSDGTSGRPYEQYF. CDR3 DNA sequence: TGTGCCAGCAGCGACGGGACTAGCGGGAGACCCTACGAGCAGTACTTC.